This TCR beta chain was observed in a study of T cell responses to AZD1222 COVID-19 vaccine. Study conclusions and caveats: A reported finding is that nearly half of spike-specific TCRs target unmutated variant regions.

About this clone: The antigen is undetermined.

Assay used: immunoSEQ multiplex PCR; TCRdb lists only in-frame clones, some missing. Of 95,000 to 150,000 clones in the sample, over 70% were seen once. Germline loops: CDR1 MNHEY, CDR2 SMNVEV (reference sequence). V lost 5 bases and J 2 bases, leaving 16 bases between the germline ends. The CDR3 sequence is 15 residues long. This TCR was sampled from an adult in good health. V and J are TRBV27 and TRBJ2-7, with D possibly called TRBD1 or TRBD2 (5 bases each). This specimen consisted of peripheral blood, obtained on day 0 of AZD1222 vaccination. This chain's CDR3 is CASSTQGDPTYEQYF. In DNA, the CDR3 is TGTGCCAGCAGTACTCAGGGAGATCCCACCTACGAGCAGTACTTC.